This T cell receptor (beta chain) emerged from a study of CD8 T cells in ankylosing spondylitis (TCRdb year 2017). About the full investigation: To find TCR variants linked to disease, the study profiled T cell receptor beta repertoires in ankylosing spondylitis patients and healthy donors. The full study cohort was made up of about 25 ankylosing spondylitis patients and about a hundred healthy donors. Peripheral blood was sampled, and synovial fluid was also collected from ankylosing spondylitis patients. Findings and caveats that apply to the study as a whole: According to the report, matched synovial fluid samples from ankylosing spondylitis patients were significantly enriched for the disease-linked clones. In peripheral blood, the disease-linked clones were found at relatively low frequencies and had a CD8+ phenotype. Some of the motif variants had been reported before in the synovial fluid and blood of reactive arthritis patients, a finding that suggests common disease-initiation mechanisms. Blood from ankylosing spondylitis patients appeared to be characterized by a TCR beta motif composed of 7 to 9 highly homologous amino acid variants.

This clonotype appeared many times. Its antigen has not been determined. Base qualities are missing; no much larger clone stands one base away. The sequencer was an Illumina HiSeq 2500. TCR beta libraries were prepared by quantitative 5'-RACE with molecular barcodes. Regarding the original processing steps: To identify disease-linked TCR variants, a new computational method was used, one built on a probabilistic model of VDJ rearrangement. The public sequencing data were trimmed at Q25 with fastp and processed into clonotypes with MiXCR by TCRdb, which kept only in-frame beta chains. Identical CDR3 protein sequences are pooled into one entry, listed with their most common genes and DNA. For this entry, the V and J calls and clone size follow TCRdb and not the study's own pipeline. The sample table lists about 230,000 distinct CDR3 sequences, roughly 8.2% of them with a count of one. In total, the top ten clones hold around 4.9% of the sample.

This TCR came from a female donor with ankylosing spondylitis or in good health (not recorded which). The sequenced sample was blood, either unsorted or a sorted T cell fraction (not recorded which).

CDR3 reads: CASSSGTDIVPQHF. The DNA is TGTGCCAGCAGCTCCGGGACCGACATAGTTCCCCAGCATTTT. The sequence joins TRBV12-3 or TRBV12-4 to TRBJ1-5; the best D guess is TRBD1, with 5 bases matching. V gives up 6 bases and J gives up 10 bases, and the segment between their germline ends measures 19 bases. The cysteine opens and the phenylalanine closes a CDR3 of 14 amino acids. The retained sequence is limited to the CDR3, 42 bases, with the frame set at the first base.